This T cell receptor beta chain emerged from a study of beta chain features in type 1 diabetes. Study summary: The study found patients and healthy donors alike in age, gender and cell yields.

Since all of the isolated RNA was reverse transcribed, expressed TCRB transcripts were what got sequenced. Some clones are missing from TCRdb's copy, which holds only in-frame ones; the method was immunoSEQ multiplex PCR. Of about 450,000 clones listed, 9.5% to 12% were seen once; the top ten hold 0.045% to 0.06%. Sorting with CD45RO/CCR7/CD25/CD127/CD95/CD27 yielded naive, central memory, regulatory and stem-like memory CD4+ cells. The germline gives CDR1 MDHEN, CDR2 SYDVKM. V lost 8 bases and J 4 bases, leaving 11 bases between the germline ends. The CDR3 totals 12 residues. The TCR originated in a woman aged 18-29 years in good health. Sequences were obtained from naive CD4+ T cells from blood. V is TRBV28 and J is TRBJ1-1, with D unresolved. Here the CDR3 DNA reads TGTGCCAGCGGATTAAGGCTCACTGAAGCTTTCTTT. It yields the protein CASGLRLTEAFF. Complete variable domain (other parts from reference TRBV28 and TRBJ1-1): DVKVTQSSRYLVKRTGEKVFLECVQDMDHENMFWYRQDPGLGLRLIYFSYDVKMKEKGDIPEGYSVSREKKERFSLILESASTNQTSMYLCASGLRLTEAFFGQGTRLTVV.